The next 11 T cell receptor beta chains were all read from a single sample in a study of T-cell reconstitution after alpha-beta-depleted transplantation in children. Preparation of the TCRbeta library was carried out with unique molecular identifiers. TCRdb recomputed calls from the PCR reads with MiXCR, one row per CDR3 protein. This table has about 980,000 distinct CDR3 sequences, around 30% appearing once. The specimen comprised PBMCs, mostly from graft donor cells, sampled 360 days after TCRalphabeta/CD19-depleted stem cell transplant. All receptors come from a boy younger than two who had a stem cell transplant for SCID, so the T cells may come from the graft donor.

The CDR3 DNA reads TGCAGTGCTCCTGACCCCGAGGAGACCCAGTACTTC. Protein product: CSAPDPEETQYF. The V and J genes are TRBV20-1 and TRBJ2-5; no definite D call. Per the germline V gene, CDR1 is DFQATT and CDR2 is SNEGSKA (reference sequence). V was cut by 5 bases and J by 5 bases, with 12 bases left in between. This CDR3 has 12 residues.

This chain connects TRBV12-3 or TRBV12-4 to TRBJ1-1; no clear D gene. CDR3 length: 14 residues. Deletions cut 6 bases from V and 4 bases from J, with 15 bases between. The CDR3 coding sequence is TGTGCCAGCAGCCCCGGGGTGGCGGGCACTGAAGCTTTCTTT. Translating gives CASSPGVAGTEAFF.

The chain links TRBV12-3 or TRBV12-4 to TRBJ1-6; no definite D call. CDR3 length equals 15 residues. V was trimmed by 6 bases and J by 10 bases, leaving 19 bases between them. The CDR3 DNA is TGTGCCAGCAGCCCTAACCATTCCCGGGTCTCACCCCTCCACTTT. Protein sequence: CASSPNHSRVSPLHF.

The table lists this clonotype with a few counts. The chain uses TRBV4-2 and TRBJ2-2, with no clear D. The CDR3 spans 14 residues. Per germline, CDR1 LGHNA and CDR2 YNFKEQ. Trimming cost V 0 bases and J 4 bases, with 6 bases left between them. CDR3 amino acids: CASSQEWGTGELFF. CDR3 sequence (DNA): TGTGCCAGCAGCCAAGAATGGGGCACCGGGGAGCTGTTTTTT.

J is TRBJ2-5 and V is TRBV4-3; unclear D gene. Trimming pared 1 base from V and 3 bases from J, leaving 15 bases between. The V gene's germline CDR1 is LGHNA and CDR2 YSLEER. This CDR3 has 16 amino acids. The CDR3 reads CASSQVGVAGEETQYF. The CDR3 region has the DNA TGCGCCAGCAGCCAAGTGGGTGTCGCAGGAGAAGAGACCCAGTACTTC.

This sequence joins TRBV7-2 and TRBJ2-5; D is undetermined. The germline V gene has CDR1 SGHTA and CDR2 FQGNSA. Trimming stripped 5 bases from V and 1 base from J, with 14 bases between. This CDR3 has 15 residues. As DNA, the CDR3 is TGTGCCAGCAGCCCCCACACCGCTACCCAAGAGACCCAGTACTTC. This sequence encodes CASSPHTATQETQYF.

This clonotype has a handful of counts. Here the CDR3 reads CSATWHPVEQYF. The DNA for the CDR3 is TGCAGTGCCACCTGGCACCCGGTCGAGCAGTACTTC. V and J are TRBV20-1 and TRBJ2-7; unclear D gene. The CDR3 covers 12 residues. Germline CDR1 is DFQATT and CDR2 is SNEGSKA (reference sequence). Trimming stripped 6 bases from V and 6 bases from J, with 15 bases between.

Only a few counts were recorded for this clonotype. The V call is TRBV5-1, the J call TRBJ2-7, with D perhaps being TRBD1 or TRBD2 (5 bases each). The V and J ends lost 3 bases and 7 bases respectively, with 20 bases between them. The CDR3 runs 15 residues. Germline V gene sequence: CDR1 SGHRS, CDR2 YFSETQ. CDR3 protein: CASSWLGTGLGEQYF. Written as DNA, the CDR3 is TGCGCCAGCAGCTGGCTGGGGACCGGGCTAGGTGAGCAGTACTTC.

The chain is built from TRBV5-5 and TRBJ2-1; D is unresolved. The CDR3 runs to 17 residues. In germline, CDR1 is SGHKS, CDR2 YYEKEE (reference sequence). Trimming removed 0 bases from V and 13 bases from J, with 26 bases in between. The CDR3: CASSLGVLGRQRMGQFF. The CDR3 DNA is TGTGCCAGCAGCTTGGGCGTTCTAGGACGGCAGAGGATGGGCCAGTTCTTC.

Here the CDR3 reads CASSPRWTGEKLFF. DNA for the CDR3: TGTGCCAGTAGTCCCCGGTGGACTGGTGAAAAACTGTTTTTT. The chain combines TRBV19 with TRBJ1-4; no clear D gene. The CDR3 is 14 amino acids. V lost 5 bases, J lost 7 bases, and 14 bases lay in between. CDR1 and CDR2 from the germline V gene are LNHDA and SQIVND (reference sequence).

This sequence joins TRBV7-2 and TRBJ2-7; TRBD2 aligns across 7 bases. CDR1 is SGHTA, CDR2 FQGNSA, per germline. Trimming removed 0 bases from V and 6 bases from J; junction bases left unmatched: 5. The CDR3 has 14 residues. The CDR3 protein is CASSLAPSGVEQYV. In nucleotides, the CDR3 is TGTGCCAGCAGCTTAGCTCCCAGCGGGGTCGAGCAGTACGTC.